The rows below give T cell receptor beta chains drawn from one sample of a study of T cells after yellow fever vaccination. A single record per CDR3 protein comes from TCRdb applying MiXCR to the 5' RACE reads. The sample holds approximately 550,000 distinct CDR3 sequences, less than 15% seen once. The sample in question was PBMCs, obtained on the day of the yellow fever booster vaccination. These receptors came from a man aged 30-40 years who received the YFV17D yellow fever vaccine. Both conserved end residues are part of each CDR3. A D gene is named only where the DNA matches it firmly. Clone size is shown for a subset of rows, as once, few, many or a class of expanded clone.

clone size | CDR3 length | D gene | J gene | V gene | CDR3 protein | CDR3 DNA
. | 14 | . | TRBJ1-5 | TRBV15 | CATSDPRDTQPQHF | TGTGCCACCAGCGACCCTAGGGATACTCAGCCCCAGCATTTT
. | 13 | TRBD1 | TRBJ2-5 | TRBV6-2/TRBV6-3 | CASRQTGRETQYF | TGTGCCAGCAGACAGACAGGGAGAGAGACCCAGTACTTC
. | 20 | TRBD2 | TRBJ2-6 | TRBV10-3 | CAISGQSGGRRGSGANVLTF | TGTGCCATCAGTGGGCAATCGGGAGGGCGGCGCGGGTCTGGGGCCAACGTCCTGACTTTC
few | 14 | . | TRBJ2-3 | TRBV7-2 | CASSLAGISDTQYF | TGTGCCAGCAGCTTAGCGGGAATCTCAGATACGCAGTATTTT
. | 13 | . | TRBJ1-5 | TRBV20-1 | CSALRGANQPQHF | TGCAGTGCCCTACGAGGGGCGAATCAGCCCCAGCATTTT
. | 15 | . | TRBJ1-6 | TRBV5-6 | CASRRRRTDGSPLHF | TGTGCCAGCAGGAGGCGACGGACTGACGGTTCACCCCTCCACTTT
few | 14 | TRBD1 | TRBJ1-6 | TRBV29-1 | CSVQGTGTNSPLHF | TGCAGCGTTCAGGGGACAGGGACTAATTCACCCCTCCACTTT
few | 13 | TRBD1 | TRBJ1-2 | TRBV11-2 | CASRGTGLIGYTF | TGTGCCAGCAGAGGGACAGGGCTCATAGGCTACACCTTC
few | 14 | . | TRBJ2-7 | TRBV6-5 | CASSYSGTAYEQYF | TGTGCCAGCAGTTACTCCGGGACTGCCTACGAGCAGTACTTC
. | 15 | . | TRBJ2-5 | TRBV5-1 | CASSPLWGVQETQYF | TGCGCCAGCAGTCCCCTCTGGGGGGTCCAAGAGACCCAGTACTTC